This T cell receptor (beta chain) was sequenced during a study of T cell responses to AZD1222 COVID-19 vaccine. Study-level information: Pooling was applied to second doses at about 4 or about 12 weeks.

Generated by immunoSEQ multiplex PCR, the TCRdb table keeps only in-frame clones and is missing some. The table has 150,000 or so clones, 70% to 90% seen once. As concerns this clone: Its specificity is not known.

Study results and limitations: Clonal diversity was possibly underestimated, and the donors were mostly white British, with more females. With dominance at 160-218 and 743-854, vaccine-associated CD4 TCRs spanned spike. Sampling that yielded the repertoires occurred only after the peak T cell response.

This sample comprised peripheral blood, obtained on day 0 of AZD1222 vaccination. This clonotype was obtained from an adult in good health.

The CDR3 protein is CASSWTGGNGYTF. CDR3 in DNA: TGTGCCAGCAGCTGGACAGGGGGCAATGGCTACACCTTC. The chain has TRBV25-1 and TRBJ1-2; 11 bases fit TRBD1. The CDR3 has 13 residues. Germline CDR1 and CDR2: MGHDK and SYGVNS. The V segment lost 6 bases and the J segment 6 bases; nucleotides outside the gene matches: 3.